One TCR beta chain is described in this entry. The antigen is undetermined. This specimen comes from a study of shared clonotypes between healthy human individuals. Whole-study results and caveats: The study found about 5% of naive CD4 clonotypes shared across a handful of donors.

Naivety among CD8 cells was defined by CD45RO negativity and positive CCR7 selection, thereby excluding terminally differentiated effector memory CD45RA+ cells. The germline V and J ends were trimmed by 1 base and 4 bases, with 13 bases remaining between them. This CDR3 region has 15 residues. In germline, CDR1 is SGHAT, CDR2 FQNNGV. Sequencing was performed with immunoSEQ multiplex PCR; in TCRdb, only in-frame clones are kept and a portion is missing. The sample records around 640,000 clones, 96% being singletons. Source material: naive CD8+ T cells sorted from blood. The receptor's source is a woman aged 25 to 39 in good health. The chain is built from TRBV11-2 and TRBJ2-5; possibly TRBD2 for D (6 bases). CDR3 sequence (DNA): TGTGCCAGCAGCTTAGGGTTCCGGGAGATAGAGACCCAGTACTTC. It codes for CASSLGFREIETQYF.